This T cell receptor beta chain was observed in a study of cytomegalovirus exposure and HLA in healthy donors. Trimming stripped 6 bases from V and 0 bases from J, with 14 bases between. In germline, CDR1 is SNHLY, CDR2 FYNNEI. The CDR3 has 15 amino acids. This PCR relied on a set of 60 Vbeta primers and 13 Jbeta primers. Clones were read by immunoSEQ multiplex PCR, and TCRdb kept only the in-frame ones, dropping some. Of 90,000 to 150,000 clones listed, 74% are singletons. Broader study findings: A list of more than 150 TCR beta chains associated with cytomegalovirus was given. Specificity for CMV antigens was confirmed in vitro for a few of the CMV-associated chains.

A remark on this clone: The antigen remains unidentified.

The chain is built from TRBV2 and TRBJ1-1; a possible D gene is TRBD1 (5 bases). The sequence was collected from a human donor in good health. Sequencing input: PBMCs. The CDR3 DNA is TGTGCCAGCAGAGTTTGGGGCAGAATGAACACTGAAGCTTTCTTT. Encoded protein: CASRVWGRMNTEAFF.